Listed here are 30 T cell receptor beta chains from one sample, sequenced in a study of blood T cell repertoires in COVID-19. Profiling relied on immunoSEQ multiplex PCR, and the TCRdb table lists in-frame clones only, not all of them. The sample yields around 180,000 clones, roughly 84% seen once. Sequencing was performed on peripheral blood. These receptors originate from a man aged 80 or over with COVID-19, enrolled during active disease.

J is TRBJ1-1 and V is TRBV2, with D possibly TRBD1 on 5 matching bases. Germline assignment: CDR1 SNHLY and CDR2 FYNNEI. The CDR3 contains 10 residues. Trimming cost V 6 bases and J 9 bases, with 8 bases left between them. The CDR3 DNA reads as TGTGCCAGCAGCGGGGGGAAAGCTTTCTTT. This codes for CASSGGKAFF.

V is TRBV16 and J is TRBJ2-1, with a possible D match to TRBD1 (6 bases). V shed 7 bases and J shed 6 bases, with 13 bases lying between them. This CDR3 contains 13 residues. Germline V gene sequence: CDR1 KGHSY, CDR2 FQNENV. DNA for the CDR3: TGTGCCAGCACGGGAAGGGGGTTCAATGAGCAGTTCTTC. This translates into CASTGRGFNEQFF.

In DNA form, the CDR3 reads TGTGCCAGCAGCGTAGACAGGGTAGTCACTGAAGCTTTCTTT. Translating gives CASSVDRVVTEAFF. The chain carries TRBV27 and TRBJ1-1; 7 bases match TRBD1. Germline CDR1 and CDR2: MNHEY and SMNVEV (reference sequence). CDR3 length: 14 amino acids. The J segment lost 4 bases and the V segment lost 6 bases, leaving 8 bases of the junction unmatched.

This rearrangement joins TRBV7-3 to TRBJ2-7, with TRBD1 matching 9 bases. V lost 5 bases to trimming and J lost 3 bases; unmatched junction nucleotides: 5. CDR3 length equals 14 residues. Per the germline V gene, CDR1 is SGHTA and CDR2 is FQGTGA. The CDR3 bases are TGTGCCAGCAGCCCGGGACAGGGACACTACGAGCAGTACTTC. It translates to CASSPGQGHYEQYF. Combining the CDR3 with reference TRBV7-3 and TRBJ2-7 gives the whole variable domain GAGVSQTPSNKVTEKGKYVELRCDPISGHTALYWYRQSLGQGPEFLIYFQGTGAADDSGLPNDRFFAVRPEGSVSTLKIQRTERGDSAVYLCASSPGQGHYEQYFGPGTRLTVT.

J is TRBJ1-1 and V is TRBV15; TRBD1 matches 8 bases. Germline V gene sequence: CDR1 LNHNV, CDR2 YYDKDF (reference sequence). The CDR3 length is 14 residues. Trimming at V came to 2 bases and at J to 6 bases, leaving 5 bases not matched to a gene. In DNA, the CDR3 is TGTGCCACCAGCAGAACCCGACAGGGGTCTGAAGCTTTCTTT. Encoded protein: CATSRTRQGSEAFF.

The rearrangement links TRBV6-5 to TRBJ1-1; 9 positions agree with TRBD1. Per the germline V gene, CDR1 is MNHEY and CDR2 is SVGAGI. V trimming: 5 bases; J trimming: 5 bases; junction bases outside the gene matches: 9. The CDR3 runs 15 residues. The CDR3 sequence is CASSMGQGGWTEAFF. The CDR3 nucleotides are TGTGCCAGCAGTATGGGACAGGGAGGTTGGACTGAAGCTTTCTTT.

The chain has TRBV7-2 and TRBJ2-5; D perhaps matches TRBD1 (7 bases). Trimming cost V 6 bases and J 5 bases, with 13 bases left between them. Germline V gene sequence: CDR1 SGHTA, CDR2 FQGNSA. The CDR3 runs to 13 residues. As DNA, the CDR3 is TGTGCCAGCAGTCGGCAGGGGGGTGAGACCCAGTACTTC. Protein sequence: CASSRQGGETQYF.

The V and J genes are TRBV9 and TRBJ2-3, with a tentative D call TRBD1 (5 bases). V was shortened by 0 bases and J by 5 bases, with 13 bases between the two germline ends. The CDR3 covers 15 residues. From germline, CDR1 is SGDLS and CDR2 YYNGEE. The CDR3: CASSVGPGWGDTQYF. The CDR3 DNA reads TGTGCCAGCAGCGTAGGGCCAGGGTGGGGAGATACGCAGTATTTT.

CDR3 loop: CSASGKGGNGYTF. The DNA for the CDR3 is TGCAGTGCTAGTGGTAAAGGGGGTAATGGCTACACCTTC. The V and J genes are TRBV20-1 and TRBJ1-2, with D perhaps TRBD1 (6 bases). CDR3 length: 13 amino acids. Germline lookup yields CDR1 DFQATT and CDR2 SNEGSKA (reference sequence). Deletions cut 3 bases from V and 6 bases from J, with 14 bases between.

J is TRBJ1-6 and V is TRBV19, with D unclear. V shed 11 bases and J shed 5 bases, with 13 bases lying between them. CDR3 size: 13 residues. Germline-derived CDR1 and CDR2 are LNHDA and SQIVND (reference sequence). The CDR3 nucleotides read TGTGCCTCCCAGGAACAAGATAATTCACCCCTCCACTTT. Its protein is CASQEQDNSPLHF.

This clone was seen more than once but under ten times. CDR3 coding DNA: TGTGCCAGCAGCCCGGCGTCGGGACAGGGGGCAGGTCAGCCCCAGCATTTT. It codes for CASSPASGQGAGQPQHF. The J gene is TRBJ1-5, the V gene TRBV14; 12 bases agree with TRBD1. V lost 4 bases and J lost 6; bases outside the gene matches: 10. Germline CDR1 reads SGHDN; CDR2 reads FVKESK. This CDR3 contains 17 residues.

This sequence joins TRBV11-1 and TRBJ1-1; D is possibly TRBD1 (6 bases). The germline CDR1 and CDR2 sequences are SGHAT and FQDESV (reference sequence). The CDR3 is made up of 16 amino acids. V gave up 1 base and J gave up 1 base, with 13 bases separating them. CDR3 nucleotides: TGTGCCAGCAGCTTAGTGCTGGGACATACGAACACTGAAGCTTTCTTT. This encodes CASSLVLGHTNTEAFF.

The V gene is TRBV7-9, the J gene TRBJ1-1, with D possibly TRBD1 on 6 matching bases. The CDR3 extends over 15 amino acids. V was trimmed by 5 bases and J by 2 bases, leaving 15 bases between them. Germline V gives CDR1 SEHNR, CDR2 FQNEAQ (reference sequence). CDR3: CASSERPGTNTEAFF. The CDR3, as DNA: TGTGCCAGCAGCGAACGCCCGGGGACAAACACTGAAGCTTTCTTT.

The V and J genes are TRBV4-2 and TRBJ1-1, with 7 nucleotides matching TRBD1. This CDR3 spans 13 amino acids. The J segment lost 11 bases and the V segment lost 0 bases, leaving 6 bases of the junction unmatched. The V gene's germline CDR1 is LGHNA and CDR2 YNFKEQ. The chain's CDR3 is CASSQEQQGRAFF. The CDR3, as DNA: TGTGCCAGCAGCCAAGAGCAACAGGGGAGGGCTTTCTTT.

The chain couples TRBV18 to TRBJ1-4, with D perhaps matching TRBD1 (6 bases). This CDR3 is 14 amino acids long. The ends were cut back, 3 bases at V and 7 bases at J, with 12 bases in the middle. Germline CDR1 reads KGHSH; CDR2 reads LQKENI. CDR3 in DNA: TGTGCCAGCTCACCGACCGGGACAACTGAAAAACTGTTTTTT. Residues: CASSPTGTTEKLFF.

The chain has TRBV7-9 and TRBJ1-3; D is unclear. The CDR3 totals 13 residues. CDR1 SEHNR and CDR2 FQNEAQ come from the germline V gene (reference sequence). With 4 bases removed from V and 4 bases from J, the gap between germline ends came to 8 bases. The CDR3 sequence is CASSSRRGNTIYF. CDR3 coding DNA: TGTGCCAGCAGCTCCCGGAGAGGAAACACCATATATTTT.

The chain uses TRBV7-6 and TRBJ1-5; no clear D. The CDR3 has 14 residues. The V gene lost 3 bases and the J gene lost 3 bases, with 9 bases spanning the gap. Germline V gene lookup returns CDR1 SGHVS and CDR2 FNYEAQ. As DNA, the CDR3 is TGTGCCAGCAGCTTCGCAGGATACAATCAGCCCCAGCATTTT. Amino acid sequence: CASSFAGYNQPQHF.

This sequence joins TRBV4-1 and TRBJ1-1, with TRBD1 matching 12 bases. Trimming cost V 6 bases and J 7 bases; bases outside gene matches: 3. This CDR3 spans 13 amino acids. Germline CDR1 is MGHRA and CDR2 is YSYEKL. This CDR3 is CASSGTGGLEAFF. In DNA form, the CDR3 reads TGCGCCAGCAGTGGGACAGGGGGCCTTGAAGCTTTCTTT.

This clone was seen just once. V gene TRBV6-1 combines with J gene TRBJ1-6; D unclear. In germline, CDR1 is MNHNS, CDR2 SASEGT. Deletions cut 2 bases from V and 5 bases from J, with 10 bases between. The CDR3 is 15 amino acids. CDR3 loop: CASSERRTDNSPLHF. In DNA, the CDR3 is TGTGCCAGCAGTGAACGGAGGACGGATAATTCACCCCTCCACTTT.

V is TRBV2 and J is TRBJ2-2; the match to TRBD2 covers 13 bases. This CDR3 contains 17 residues. Losses at the gene ends were 0 bases for V and 5 bases for J; bases not matched to a gene: 3. The V gene's germline CDR1 is SNHLY and CDR2 FYNNEI. The CDR3 region has the DNA TGTGCCAGCAGTGAAGCTGTGGGACTAGCGGGGACCGGGGAGCTGTTTTTT. The encoded protein is CASSEAVGLAGTGELFF.

The rearrangement joins TRBV2 to TRBJ1-6; 8 nucleotides agree with TRBD1. Unmatched junction bases numbered 7, after V lost 7 bases and J lost 8 bases. The germline V gene has CDR1 SNHLY and CDR2 FYNNEI. CDR3 length: 14 residues. This chain's CDR3 is CASKRQGIDSPLHF. For the CDR3, the DNA is TGTGCCAGCAAAAGACAGGGGATTGATTCACCCCTCCACTTT.

With respect to this clone: The sample has other DNA sequences that encode this CDR3 too. The V and J genes are TRBV5-1 and TRBJ2-5; 9 bases match TRBD1. The CDR3 has 17 residues. Per the germline V gene, CDR1 is SGHRS and CDR2 is YFSETQ. The J segment lost 3 bases and the V segment lost 0 bases, leaving 9 bases of the junction unmatched. The CDR3 sequence is CASSLGTGQGRKETQYF. The CDR3 DNA reads as TGCGCCAGCAGCTTGGGGACGGGACAGGGTAGAAAAGAGACCCAGTACTTC.

This chain joins TRBV5-1 and TRBJ1-5, with 7 bases fitting TRBD1. The V segment lost 4 bases and the J segment 2 bases; nucleotides outside the gene matches: 9. The CDR3 contains 16 residues. Germline V gene sequence: CDR1 SGHRS, CDR2 YFSETQ. CDR3 sequence (DNA): TGCGCCAGCAGCCCCGGACAGGCTGGGGGCAATCAGCCCCAGCATTTT. Amino acid sequence: CASSPGQAGGNQPQHF.

This clone has a handful of counts. The chain links TRBV9 to TRBJ1-2; TRBD1 matches at 7 bases. Germline loops: CDR1 SGDLS, CDR2 YYNGEE. V was clipped by 4 bases and J by 3 bases; unmatched bases: 6. The length of the CDR3 is 14 residues. The CDR3 region is CASSSSGQDYGYTF. CDR3 sequence (DNA): TGTGCCAGCAGCTCCAGCGGACAGGACTATGGCTACACCTTC.

This chain uses TRBV5-4 with TRBJ1-2; D is unclear. The ends were cut back, 4 bases at V and 5 bases at J, with 18 bases in the middle. The germline V gene encodes CDR1 SGHNT and CDR2 YYREEE (reference sequence). There are 15 residues in the CDR3. CDR3 nucleotides: TGTGCCAGCAGCCCCTACATGATGGAGGAATATGGCTACACCTTC. It is translated as CASSPYMMEEYGYTF.

The chain links TRBV19 to TRBJ2-1; 8 nucleotides match TRBD1. Germline CDR1 is LNHDA and CDR2 is SQIVND (reference sequence). This CDR3 has 15 residues. V was clipped by 4 bases and J by 8 bases; unmatched bases: 10. The CDR3 nucleotides are TGTGCCAGTAGTACTCGGACAGGGATTGTGGATGAGCAGTTCTTC. This gives the protein CASSTRTGIVDEQFF.

The V call is TRBV28, the J call TRBJ1-5, with TRBD1 matching 7 bases. This CDR3 has 14 residues. The germline V gene encodes CDR1 MDHEN and CDR2 SYDVKM. J lost 6 bases, V lost 7 bases, and 9 bases had no gene match. CDR3 sequence: CASMEGAAGQPQHF. Written as DNA, the CDR3 is TGTGCCAGCATGGAGGGGGCAGCGGGTCAGCCCCAGCATTTT.

The chain links TRBV5-6 to TRBJ1-5, with a possible D match to TRBD1 (6 bases). The germline CDR1 and CDR2 sequences are SGHDT and YYEEEE. CDR3 length equals 16 residues. Deletions cut 0 bases from V and 0 bases from J, with 10 bases between. Here the CDR3 reads CASSLGGGFSNQPQHF. Written as DNA, the CDR3 is TGTGCCAGCAGCTTGGGGGGGGGCTTTAGCAATCAGCCCCAGCATTTT.

V usage is TRBV18 and J usage is TRBJ1-1; D uncertain. The germline V and J ends were trimmed by 2 bases and 0 bases, with 7 bases remaining between them. The CDR3 consists of 14 residues. Germline loops: CDR1 KGHSH, CDR2 LQKENI. The CDR3 region has the DNA TGTGCCAGCTCACCAGGAGGACTGAACACTGAAGCTTTCTTT. Its translation: CASSPGGLNTEAFF.

Regarding this clone: The junction shows a germline mismatch at one end, possibly a read error. The chain is built from TRBV7-8 and TRBJ1-5; D is uncertain. Looked up from germline, CDR1 is SGHVS and CDR2 is FQNEAQ. This CDR3 spans 14 amino acids. CDR3 sequence (DNA): TGTGCCAGCAGCCTAGCACAGCCTAATCAGCCCCAGCATTTT. Translated, it gives CASSLAQPNQPQHF. Drawing the rest from reference TRBV7-8 and TRBJ1-5, the complete variable domain is GAGVSQSPRYKVAKRGQDVALRCDPISGHVSLFWYQQALGQGPEFLTYFQNEAQLDKSGLPSDRFFAERPEGSVSTLKIQRTQQEDSAVYLCASSLAQPNQPQHFGDGTRLSIL.